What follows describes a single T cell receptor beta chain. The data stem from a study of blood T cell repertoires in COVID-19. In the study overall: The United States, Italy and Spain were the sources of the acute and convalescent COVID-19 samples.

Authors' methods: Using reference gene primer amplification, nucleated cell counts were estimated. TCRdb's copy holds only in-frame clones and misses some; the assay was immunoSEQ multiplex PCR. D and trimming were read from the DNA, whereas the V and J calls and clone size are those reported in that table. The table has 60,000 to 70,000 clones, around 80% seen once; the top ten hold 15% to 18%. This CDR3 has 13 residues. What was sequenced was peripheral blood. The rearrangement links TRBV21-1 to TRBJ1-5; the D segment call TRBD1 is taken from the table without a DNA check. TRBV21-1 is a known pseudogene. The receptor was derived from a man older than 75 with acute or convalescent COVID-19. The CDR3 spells CASITGLAQPQHF. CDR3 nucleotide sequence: TGTGCCAGCATCACAGGGTTAGCTCAGCCCCAGCATTTT.